One and the same sample provided the 32 T cell receptor beta chains below, sequenced in a study of T cells in narcolepsy. Only in-frame clones appear in the TCRdb table, and some are missing; sequencing was by immunoSEQ multiplex PCR. This sample has 6,500 to 10,000 clones, with roughly 60% found just once. The material sequenced was CD45RA- memory CD8+ T cells from PBMCs. These receptors were obtained from a human donor with narcolepsy.

This clone was observed a handful of times. This sequence joins TRBV5-4 and TRBJ2-7; D is undetermined. The CDR3 sequence is 16 residues long. V was shortened by 0 bases and J by 2 bases, with 15 bases between the two germline ends. From germline, CDR1 is SGHNT and CDR2 YYREEE (reference sequence). CDR3 DNA: TGTGCCAGCAGCTTGGGCCCAAGCAAAAAGGCCTACGAGCAGTACTTC. This encodes CASSLGPSKKAYEQYF.

This chain connects TRBV4-2 to TRBJ1-6; 10 nucleotides agree with TRBD1. The CDR3 runs to 19 residues. Looked up from germline, CDR1 is LGHNA and CDR2 is YNFKEQ. Unmatched junction bases numbered 10, after V lost 5 bases and J lost 0 bases. The CDR3 region is CASSWGDRGLDSYNSPLHF. CDR3 bases: TGTGCCAGCAGCTGGGGGGACAGGGGCCTGGACTCCTATAATTCACCCCTCCACTTT.

This chain joins TRBV28 and TRBJ1-6; no clear D gene. V gave up 4 bases and J gave up 9 bases, with 19 bases separating them. This CDR3 spans 16 amino acids. Germline V gives CDR1 MDHEN, CDR2 SYDVKM. CDR3 amino acids: CASSSGEGAPGSPLHF. In nucleotides, the CDR3 is TGTGCCAGCAGTTCCGGGGAGGGTGCGCCAGGTTCACCCCTCCACTTT.

This clone was detected a few times. This sequence joins TRBV7-9 and TRBJ2-7; weak D call: TRBD2 (6 bases). Germline assignment: CDR1 SEHNR and CDR2 FQNEAQ (reference sequence). The CDR3 spans 15 residues. The ends were cut back, 2 bases at V and 5 bases at J, with 16 bases in the middle. The CDR3 coding sequence is TGTGCCAGCAGCTTAAGGCAGGGAGGTTCCCACGAGCAGTACTTC. Amino acid sequence: CASSLRQGGSHEQYF.

The chain carries TRBV11-2 and TRBJ2-1, with 11 bases matching TRBD2. The CDR3 has 16 residues. The trim removed 4 bases at V and 8 bases at J, leaving 10 bases unmatched. The V gene's germline CDR1 is SGHAT and CDR2 FQNNGV. The chain's CDR3 is CASSSQTSGATDEQFF. The CDR3 region has the DNA TGTGCCAGCAGCTCGCAGACTAGCGGGGCTACGGATGAGCAGTTCTTC.

By proportion, this clone is medium-sized (0.01 to 0.1%). The CDR3 DNA follows: TGTGCCAGCAGCTTGGGTACGGGAGAGGCTTTCTTT. It specifies CASSLGTGEAFF. The chain employs TRBV5-6 and TRBJ1-1; no firm D call. CDR3 size: 12 residues. The ends were cut back, 0 bases at V and 11 bases at J, with 11 bases in the middle. Per the germline V gene, CDR1 is SGHDT and CDR2 is YYEEEE. The full variable domain, completed using reference TRBV5-6 and TRBJ1-1, is DAGVTQSPTHLIKTRGQQVTLRCSPKSGHDTVSWYQQALGQGPQFIFQYYEEEERQRGNFPDRFSGHQFPNYSSELNVNALLLGDSALYLCASSLGTGEAFFGQGTRLTVV.

The rearrangement links TRBV15 to TRBJ2-7; D is ambiguous. CDR1 LNHNV and CDR2 YYDKDF come from the germline V gene (reference sequence). Trimming removed 9 bases from V and 5 bases from J, with 17 bases in between. CDR3 length: 13 residues. CDR3 sequence (DNA): TGTGCCACGTCTAGGACGGAGTCTGACGAGCAGTACTTC. Translating it yields CATSRTESDEQYF.

This clone was seen a few times. This chain uses TRBV15 with TRBJ2-7, with unresolved D. Germline lookup yields CDR1 LNHNV and CDR2 YYDKDF (reference sequence). Trimming shortened V by 0 bases and J by 6 bases, and 6 bases separated the two germline ends. The CDR3 totals 12 residues. The CDR3 DNA sequence: TGTGCCACCAGCAGAGAAAACGGCGAGCAGTACTTC. The encoded protein is CATSRENGEQYF.

The CDR3 coding sequence is TGTGCCAGCAGCTTAAGTGGGCGCTACGAGCAGTACTTC. The encoded protein is CASSLSGRYEQYF. V usage is TRBV7-9 and J usage is TRBJ2-5; D call uncertain. The DNA end favors TRBJ2-7, so the J call may be wrong. CDR3 length: 13 amino acids. Germline V gene lookup returns CDR1 SEHNR and CDR2 FQNEAQ (reference sequence).

This sequence joins TRBV7-9 and TRBJ1-1; D remains ambiguous. The CDR3 loop spans 14 amino acids. Germline V gene lookup returns CDR1 SEHNR and CDR2 FQNEAQ (reference sequence). V was clipped by 5 bases and J by 8 bases, with 18 bases between them. The CDR3 is CASSGWTSRGEAFF. DNA of the CDR3: TGTGCCAGCAGCGGATGGACCTCACGTGGGGAAGCTTTCTTT.

V usage is TRBV9 and J usage is TRBJ2-7; 8 positions agree with TRBD1. The germline CDR1 and CDR2 sequences are SGDLS and YYNGEE. The CDR3 loop spans 13 amino acids. The trim removed 0 bases at V and 5 bases at J, leaving 1 base unmatched. The CDR3 nucleotides are TGTGCCAGCAGCGTAGGACAGGGGAACGAGCAGTACTTC. It yields the protein CASSVGQGNEQYF.

CDR3 sequence (DNA): TGCGCCAGCAGCCTAGGGCTGGGCCGGGATACGCAGTATTTT. Its protein product is CASSLGLGRDTQYF. This chain links TRBV4-3 with TRBJ2-3, with D hard to call. V lost 4 bases to trimming and J lost 6 bases, with 14 bases between them. CDR1 LGHNA and CDR2 YSLEER come from the germline V gene. This CDR3 contains 14 residues.

This clone occurred a few times. The chain recombines TRBV6-1 with TRBJ2-7, with TRBD2 as a possible D gene (5 bases). From germline, CDR1 is MNHNS and CDR2 SASEGT. V was shortened by 8 bases and J by 5 bases, with 22 bases between the two germline ends. The CDR3 loop spans 15 amino acids. CDR3: CASVGTRGQNHEQYF. CDR3 DNA: TGTGCCAGCGTTGGCACCCGGGGTCAGAACCACGAGCAGTACTTC.

V gene TRBV19 combines with J gene TRBJ1-5; a possible D gene is TRBD1 (5 bases). Trimming removed 9 bases from V and 9 bases from J, with 24 bases in between. Per the germline V gene, CDR1 is LNHDA and CDR2 is SQIVND (reference sequence). This CDR3 contains 15 residues. CDR3 sequence reads: CASHHPAQVSWPQHF. DNA of the CDR3: TGTGCCAGCCACCATCCGGCACAGGTTAGTTGGCCCCAGCATTTT. The full variable domain, with the rest looked up from reference TRBV19 and TRBJ1-5, is DGGITQSPKYLFRKEGQNVTLSCEQNLNHDAMYWYRQDPGQGLRLIYYSQIVNDFQKGDIAEGYSVSREKKESFPLTVTSAQKNPTAFYLCASHHPAQVSWPQHFGDGTRLSIL.

The V gene is TRBV27, the J gene TRBJ1-2; a possible D gene is TRBD1 (6 bases). The CDR3 has 14 amino acids. The V and J ends lost 0 bases and 5 bases respectively, with 10 bases between them. CDR1 MNHEY and CDR2 SMNVEV come from the germline V gene (reference sequence). CDR3 nucleotides: TGTGCCAGCAGTTTATCAGCGGGGGCGTATGGCTACACCTTC. Residues: CASSLSAGAYGYTF.

V gene TRBV7-2 combines with J gene TRBJ1-6; possibly TRBD1 for D (5 bases). Germline CDR1 reads SGHTA; CDR2 reads FQGNSA. The CDR3 is made up of 16 amino acids. Trimming removed 5 bases from V and 9 bases from J, with 20 bases in between. The CDR3 loop is CASSPRPGRQLSPLHF. The CDR3 nucleotides are TGTGCCAGCAGCCCTCGTCCGGGACGGCAACTTTCACCCCTCCACTTT.

This clone showed up just a few times. Here the CDR3 DNA reads TGTGCCATCAGTGTATATGACACCGGGGAGCTGTTTTTT. It is translated as CAISVYDTGELFF. The chain couples TRBV10-3 to TRBJ2-2; no clear D gene. The germline gives CDR1 ENHRY, CDR2 SYGVKD. The CDR3 contains 13 residues. Trimming took off 4 bases at V and 3 bases at J, with 6 bases between the two ends.

The V gene is TRBV28, the J gene TRBJ1-1; 9 positions match TRBD1. The V gene's germline CDR1 is MDHEN and CDR2 SYDVKM. The CDR3 is 18 amino acids. V gave up 3 bases and J gave up 10 bases; unmatched junction bases: 21. CDR3 in amino acids: CASSFIYRDRVSSGGAFF. DNA of the CDR3: TGTGCCAGCAGTTTTATATACCGGGACAGGGTATCCTCAGGTGGAGCTTTCTTT.

This clone was counted only a few times. The CDR3 protein is CASSLLEGARETQYF. In DNA, the CDR3 is TGTGCCAGCAGTTTGTTGGAGGGGGCACGGGAGACCCAGTACTTC. The chain links TRBV6-1 to TRBJ2-5, with D perhaps matching TRBD1 (7 bases). Per germline, CDR1 MNHNS and CDR2 SASEGT. The CDR3 totals 15 residues. Trimming took off 5 bases at V and 5 bases at J, with 18 bases between the two ends.

The V and J genes are TRBV14 and TRBJ2-2, with D uncertain. Germline loops: CDR1 SGHDN, CDR2 FVKESK. The CDR3 covers 14 residues. The V end was cut by 7 bases, the J end by 5 bases, with 14 bases between. As DNA, the CDR3 is TGTGCCAGCACCCCCTATGGTGGGACCGGGGAGCTGTTTTTT. Protein sequence: CASTPYGGTGELFF.

This chain connects TRBV27 to TRBJ2-7; no definite D call. CDR1 is MNHEY and CDR2 is SMNVEV in the germline V gene (reference sequence). V was clipped by 1 base and J by 3 bases, with 10 bases between them. This CDR3 spans 14 amino acids. CDR3 residues: CASSLYGFGYEQYF. The CDR3, as DNA: TGTGCCAGCAGTTTATATGGGTTCGGCTACGAGCAGTACTTC.

This chain uses TRBV6-1 with TRBJ2-1; no firm D call. V dropped 5 bases and J dropped 9 bases, with 14 bases sitting between them. Germline loops: CDR1 MNHNS, CDR2 SASEGT. The CDR3 is 13 amino acids. The CDR3 loop reads CASSSGSKGEQFF. The CDR3 nucleotides read TGTGCCAGCAGTTCGGGCTCTAAGGGTGAGCAGTTCTTC.

The chain carries TRBV19 and TRBJ2-5; TRBD2 agrees at 7 bases. The germline gives CDR1 LNHDA, CDR2 SQIVND (reference sequence). This CDR3 region has 16 residues. J was trimmed by 5 bases and V by 5 bases; bases with no gene match: 14. The CDR3 sequence is CASSSPSGGALETQYF. CDR3 nucleotide sequence: TGTGCCAGTAGTTCTCCGTCGGGGGGAGCATTGGAGACCCAGTACTTC.

The rearrangement links TRBV30 to TRBJ1-1; 9 bases agree with TRBD1. The CDR3 length is 14 residues. The V and J ends lost 5 bases and 1 base, in that order; junction bases with no gene match: 5. Germline CDR1 and CDR2: GTSNPN and SVGIG (reference sequence). CDR3 region: CAWRTGAGNTEAFF. The CDR3 nucleotides are TGTGCCTGGCGGACAGGGGCCGGGAACACTGAAGCTTTCTTT.

Within the sample, this clone is medium-sized (0.01 to 0.1%). V usage is TRBV4-3 and J usage is TRBJ1-6; 9 positions agree with TRBD1. Germline loops: CDR1 LGHNA, CDR2 YSLEER. The CDR3 contains 17 residues. The V and J ends lost 3 bases and 9 bases, in that order; junction bases with no gene match: 12. The CDR3 coding sequence is TGCGCCAGCAGCCAGAGGGACAGGGCAAAACTGGGTTCACCCCTCCACTTT. Its protein is CASSQRDRAKLGSPLHF.

This chain joins TRBV6-9 and TRBJ1-5; a possible D gene is TRBD1 (5 bases). The CDR3 loop spans 13 amino acids. Germline CDR1 reads MNHGY; CDR2 reads SVAAGI. Trimming took 9 bases from V and 5 from J, leaving 14 bases between them. As DNA, the CDR3 is TGTGCCAGTGGCCCAGGGCTGGATCAGCCCCAGCATTTT. Encoded protein: CASGPGLDQPQHF.

The V gene is TRBV19, the J gene TRBJ2-7; 8 bases fit TRBD1. The CDR3 runs to 14 residues. The V gene end was trimmed by 1 base and the J gene end by 4 bases; junction bases not matched to a gene: 3. Germline CDR1 LNHDA, CDR2 SQIVND (reference sequence). This CDR3 reads CASSIGTGQYEQYF. As DNA, the CDR3 is TGTGCCAGTAGTATAGGGACAGGGCAATACGAGCAGTACTTC. The whole variable domain, remainder taken from reference TRBV19 and TRBJ2-7, is DGGITQSPKYLFRKEGQNVTLSCEQNLNHDAMYWYRQDPGQGLRLIYYSQIVNDFQKGDIAEGYSVSREKKESFPLTVTSAQKNPTAFYLCASSIGTGQYEQYFGPGTRLTVT.

This sequence joins TRBV5-6 and TRBJ2-7, with D maybe TRBD1 (6 bases). CDR1 is SGHDT and CDR2 is YYEEEE in the germline V gene. V was clipped by 2 bases and J by 2 bases, with 11 bases between them. The CDR3 consists of 14 residues. The CDR3, as DNA: TGTGCCAGCAGCTTACAGGGTGTCACCTACGAGCAGTACTTC. It specifies CASSLQGVTYEQYF. Full variable domain (outside the CDR3, taken from reference TRBV5-6 and TRBJ2-7): DAGVTQSPTHLIKTRGQQVTLRCSPKSGHDTVSWYQQALGQGPQFIFQYYEEEERQRGNFPDRFSGHQFPNYSSELNVNALLLGDSALYLCASSLQGVTYEQYFGPGTRLTVT.

The chain is built from TRBV11-2 and TRBJ2-5; D is ambiguous. The CDR3 contains 12 residues. V gave up 6 bases and J gave up 3 bases, with 8 bases separating them. Germline CDR1 and CDR2: SGHAT and FQNNGV. CDR3 protein: CASRPPEETQYF. The CDR3 DNA follows: TGTGCCAGCAGACCTCCGGAAGAGACCCAGTACTTC.

This clone is medium-sized by share. The chain combines TRBV6-4 with TRBJ1-6; D remains ambiguous. Germline-derived CDR1 and CDR2 are MRHNA and SNTAGT. The CDR3 sequence is 13 residues long. Trimming shortened V by 2 bases and J by 5 bases, and 4 bases separated the two germline ends. CDR3: CASSDRDNSPLHF. Here the CDR3 DNA reads TGTGCCAGCAGTGACAGGGATAATTCACCCCTCCACTTT.

In regard to this clone: The junction departs from the called germline gene at one end, perhaps through a read error. The rearrangement joins TRBV4-1 to TRBJ2-7; the D is unclear. Germline V gene sequence: CDR1 MGHRA, CDR2 YSYEKL. The CDR3 runs 15 residues. The CDR3 is CASSQEPDGSYEQYF. CDR3 nucleotides: TGTGCCAGCAGCCAAGAGCCCGACGGGTCCTACGAGCAGTACTTC.

The V call is TRBV7-9, the J call TRBJ1-5; the D is unclear. Between the trimmed V and J ends, which lost 0 bases and 7 bases, there was a span of 4 bases. The CDR3 runs to 12 residues. CDR1 is SEHNR and CDR2 is FQNEAQ in the germline V gene (reference sequence). CDR3 in amino acids: CASSLASQPQHF. The CDR3 region has the DNA TGTGCCAGCAGCTTAGCGTCACAGCCCCAGCATTTT.